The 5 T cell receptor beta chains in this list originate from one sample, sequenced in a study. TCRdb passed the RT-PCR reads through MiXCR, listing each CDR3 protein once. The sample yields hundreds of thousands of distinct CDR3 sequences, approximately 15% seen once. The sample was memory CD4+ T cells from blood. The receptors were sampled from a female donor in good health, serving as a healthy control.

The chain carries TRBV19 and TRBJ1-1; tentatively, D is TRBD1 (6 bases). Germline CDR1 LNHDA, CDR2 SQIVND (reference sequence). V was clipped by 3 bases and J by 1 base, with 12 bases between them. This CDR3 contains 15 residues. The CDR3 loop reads CASSMGAQRNTEAFF. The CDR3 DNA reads TGTGCCAGTAGTATGGGGGCGCAGAGGAACACTGAAGCTTTCTTT.

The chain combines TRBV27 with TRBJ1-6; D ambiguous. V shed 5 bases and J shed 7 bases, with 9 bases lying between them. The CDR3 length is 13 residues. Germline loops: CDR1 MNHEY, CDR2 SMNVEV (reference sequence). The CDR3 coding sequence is TGTGCCAGCAGTCCCTCGGTGAATTCACCCCTCCACTTT. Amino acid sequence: CASSPSVNSPLHF.

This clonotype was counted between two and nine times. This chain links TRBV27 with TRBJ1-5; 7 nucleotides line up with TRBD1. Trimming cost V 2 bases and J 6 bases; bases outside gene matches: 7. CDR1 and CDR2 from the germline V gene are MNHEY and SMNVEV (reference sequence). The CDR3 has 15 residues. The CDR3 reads CASSLNAGGGQPQHF. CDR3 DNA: TGTGCCAGCAGTTTAAACGCAGGGGGTGGTCAGCCCCAGCATTTT.

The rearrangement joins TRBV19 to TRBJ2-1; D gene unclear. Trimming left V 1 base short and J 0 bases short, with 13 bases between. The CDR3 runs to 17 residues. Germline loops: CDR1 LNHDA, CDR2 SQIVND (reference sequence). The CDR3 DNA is TGTGCCAGTAGTATAGGTAACCAGGCCTCCTCCTACAATGAGCAGTTCTTC. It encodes CASSIGNQASSYNEQFF.

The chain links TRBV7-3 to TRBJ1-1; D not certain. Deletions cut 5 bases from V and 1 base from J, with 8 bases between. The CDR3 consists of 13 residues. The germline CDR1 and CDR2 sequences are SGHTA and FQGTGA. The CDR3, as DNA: TGTGCCAGCAGCCCCTGGAGGAACACTGAAGCTTTCTTT. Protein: CASSPWRNTEAFF.